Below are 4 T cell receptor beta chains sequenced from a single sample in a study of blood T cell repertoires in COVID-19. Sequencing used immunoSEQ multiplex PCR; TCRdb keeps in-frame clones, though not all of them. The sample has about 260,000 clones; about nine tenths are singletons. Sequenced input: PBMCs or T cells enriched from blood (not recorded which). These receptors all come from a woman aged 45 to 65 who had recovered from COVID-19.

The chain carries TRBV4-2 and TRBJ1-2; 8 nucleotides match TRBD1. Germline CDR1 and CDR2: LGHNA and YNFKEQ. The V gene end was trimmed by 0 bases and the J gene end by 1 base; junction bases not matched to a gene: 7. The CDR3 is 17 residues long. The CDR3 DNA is TGTGCCAGCAGCCAAGAGATGAACAGGGGGGATAACTATGGCTACACCTTC. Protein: CASSQEMNRGDNYGYTF.

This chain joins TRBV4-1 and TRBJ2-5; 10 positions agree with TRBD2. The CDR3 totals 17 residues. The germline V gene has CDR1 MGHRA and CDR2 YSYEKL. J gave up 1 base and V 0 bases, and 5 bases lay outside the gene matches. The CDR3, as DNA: TGCGCCAGCAGCCAAGAAGGTCTAGCGGGGGCCCAAGAGACCCAGTACTTC. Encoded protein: CASSQEGLAGAQETQYF.

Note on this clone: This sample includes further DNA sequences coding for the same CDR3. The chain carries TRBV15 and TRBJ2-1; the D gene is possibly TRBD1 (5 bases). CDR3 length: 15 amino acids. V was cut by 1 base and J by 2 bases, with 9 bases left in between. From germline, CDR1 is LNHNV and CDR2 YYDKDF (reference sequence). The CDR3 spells CATSRGGGAYNEQFF. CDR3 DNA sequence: TGTGCCACCAGCAGAGGGGGCGGAGCCTACAATGAGCAGTTCTTC. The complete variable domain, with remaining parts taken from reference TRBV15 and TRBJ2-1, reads DAMVIQNPRYQVTQFGKPVTLSCSQTLNHNVMYWYQQKSSQAPKLLFHYYDKDFNNEADTPDNFQSRRPNTSFCFLDIRSPGLGDTAMYLCATSRGGGAYNEQFFGPGTRLTVL.

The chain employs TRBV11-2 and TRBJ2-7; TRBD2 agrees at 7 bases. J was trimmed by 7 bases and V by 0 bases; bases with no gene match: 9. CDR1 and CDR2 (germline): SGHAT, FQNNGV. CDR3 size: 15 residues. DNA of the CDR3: TGTGCCAGCAGCTTAGATGCCGCCCGGGGGGAGGAGCAGTACTTC. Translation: CASSLDAARGEEQYF.